The next 25 T cell receptor beta chains were all read from a single sample in a study of shared clonotypes between healthy human individuals. Clones were sequenced by immunoSEQ multiplex PCR, and TCRdb holds only the in-frame ones, with some missing. The sample lists hundreds of thousands of clones, roughly 97% seen once, with about 0.057% in the top ten. Input material: naive CD4+ T cells sorted from blood. Noted subset: CD45RA+ positively selected. These receptors were taken from a woman aged 25 to 39 in good health.

This chain joins TRBV15 and TRBJ2-1; D may be TRBD2 (6 bases). The germline V and J ends were trimmed by 5 bases and 2 bases, with 22 bases remaining between them. This CDR3 spans 18 amino acids. The germline gives CDR1 LNHNV, CDR2 YYDKDF (reference sequence). This chain's CDR3 is CATSSSPELALTYNEQFF. CDR3 bases: TGTGCCACCAGCTCATCCCCTGAGCTAGCGTTGACCTACAATGAGCAGTTCTTC. Together with reference TRBV15 and TRBJ2-1, the CDR3 gives the full variable domain: DAMVIQNPRYQVTQFGKPVTLSCSQTLNHNVMYWYQQKSSQAPKLLFHYYDKDFNNEADTPDNFQSRRPNTSFCFLDIRSPGLGDTAMYLCATSSSPELALTYNEQFFGPGTRLTVL.

The V gene is TRBV28, the J gene TRBJ1-2; no clear D. The CDR3 is 14 residues long. The germline V gene encodes CDR1 MDHEN and CDR2 SYDVKM. The V end lost 6 bases, the J end lost 7 bases, and 18 bases lay between the germline ends. This CDR3 reads CASSPDSQVGGYTF. The CDR3 DNA is TGTGCCAGCAGCCCGGACTCCCAGGTTGGTGGCTACACCTTC.

CDR3 in amino acids: CASSYDVSDYGYTF. The CDR3 DNA follows: TGTGCCAGCAGTTACGACGTGAGTGACTATGGCTACACCTTC. J is TRBJ1-2 and V is TRBV27; D unclear. Trimming shortened V by 4 bases and J by 3 bases, and 12 bases separated the two germline ends. The V gene's germline CDR1 is MNHEY and CDR2 SMNVEV (reference sequence). CDR3 length: 14 residues.

This rearrangement joins TRBV6-1 to TRBJ2-7, with a tentative D call TRBD1 (6 bases). CDR1 is MNHNS and CDR2 is SASEGT in the germline V gene. V lost 2 bases and J 0 bases, leaving 14 bases between the germline ends. The CDR3 spans 16 residues. DNA of the CDR3: TGTGCCAGCAGTGAACCACAGGGAGAGTACTCCTACGAGCAGTACTTC. It codes for CASSEPQGEYSYEQYF.

The chain joins TRBV6-5 to TRBJ2-1, with TRBD2 identical over 7 bases. This CDR3 region has 16 residues. Germline lookup yields CDR1 MNHEY and CDR2 SVGAGI. V lost 0 bases and J lost 6; bases outside the gene matches: 8. CDR3 amino acids: CASSYSPRLAVNEQFF. As DNA, the CDR3 is TGTGCCAGCAGTTACTCCCCCCGGCTAGCGGTCAATGAGCAGTTCTTC.

The chain links TRBV30 to TRBJ2-7, with 9 bases identical to TRBD1. Germline lookup yields CDR1 GTSNPN and CDR2 SVGIG (reference sequence). V lost 4 bases to trimming and J lost 2 bases; unmatched junction nucleotides: 6. The CDR3 is made up of 14 amino acids. The CDR3 loop reads CAWTFGTGPYEQYF. CDR3 in DNA: TGTGCCTGGACTTTTGGGACAGGGCCCTACGAGCAGTACTTC.

The DNA of the CDR3 is TGTGCCAGCAGTACCCCGAGGGGGGTGGCAGCTTTCTTT. Protein product: CASSTPRGVAAFF. The chain is built from TRBV28 and TRBJ1-1; perhaps TRBD1 as D (6 bases). This CDR3 contains 13 residues. The ends were cut back, 5 bases at V and 10 bases at J, with 17 bases in the middle. Per the germline V gene, CDR1 is MDHEN and CDR2 is SYDVKM.

In DNA form, the CDR3 reads TGCAGCGTTGAACTCCGACTGGTTAACAATGAGCAGTTCTTC. This encodes CSVELRLVNNEQFF. The rearrangement joins TRBV29-1 to TRBJ2-1; no reliable D call. CDR1 and CDR2 from the germline V gene are SQVTM and ANQGSEA. The ends were cut back, 2 bases at V and 5 bases at J, with 13 bases in the middle. The CDR3 contains 14 residues.

This chain uses TRBV29-1 with TRBJ1-6; no reliable D call. The germline gives CDR1 SQVTM, CDR2 ANQGSEA. Trimming shortened V by 4 bases and J by 7 bases, and 11 bases separated the two germline ends. The CDR3 loop spans 13 amino acids. The CDR3 spells CSVGWVENSPLHF. The CDR3 DNA reads TGCAGCGTTGGGTGGGTAGAGAATTCACCCCTCCACTTT.

This rearrangement joins TRBV4-2 to TRBJ1-2, with D hard to call. In germline, CDR1 is LGHNA, CDR2 YNFKEQ. The CDR3 is 14 amino acids. Trimming left V 5 bases short and J 5 bases short, with 15 bases between. CDR3 DNA: TGTGCCAGCAGCGATCTGCTCAGAGCGTATGGCTACACCTTC. As protein: CASSDLLRAYGYTF.

The gene calls are TRBV10-1 and TRBJ1-2, with a weak D call TRBD1 (5 bases). The V gene lost 0 bases and the J gene lost 7 bases, with 12 bases spanning the gap. The V gene's germline CDR1 is WNHNN and CDR2 SYGVQD (reference sequence). The CDR3 has 14 amino acids. Here the CDR3 DNA reads TGCGCCAGCAGTGAGTCCGCAGGGATGGGTGGCTACACCTTC. It encodes CASSESAGMGGYTF.

The CDR3, as DNA: TGTGCCAGCAGTTTAAGGGGGGAGGCCTACGAGCAGTACTTC. Amino acid sequence: CASSLRGEAYEQYF. The rearrangement links TRBV28 to TRBJ2-7, with D tentatively TRBD1 or TRBD2 (6 bases each). The CDR3 is made up of 14 amino acids. V was clipped by 2 bases and J by 2 bases, with 10 bases between them. The germline CDR1 and CDR2 sequences are MDHEN and SYDVKM.

The V call is TRBV6-1, the J call TRBJ2-5; D tentatively fits TRBD1 or TRBD2 (5 bases each). V dropped 3 bases and J dropped 5 bases, with 7 bases sitting between them. The CDR3 totals 12 residues. Looked up from germline, CDR1 is MNHNS and CDR2 is SASEGT. The CDR3 region has the DNA TGTGCCAGCAGTGACTGGGGGGAGACCCAGTACTTC. It codes for CASSDWGETQYF.

V is TRBV5-1 and J is TRBJ2-1; 9 nucleotides line up with TRBD1. The length of the CDR3 is 16 residues. The junction had 9 bases not matched to a gene; V was cut back by 5 bases and J by 3 bases. Germline V gene lookup returns CDR1 SGHRS and CDR2 YFSETQ. In DNA, the CDR3 is TGCGCCAGCAGGCCTTCCGGGACAGGGATCTACAATGAGCAGTTCTTC. Translation gives CASRPSGTGIYNEQFF.

V and J are TRBV11-2 and TRBJ2-3; 8 nucleotides match TRBD1. V shed 5 bases and J 4 bases; nucleotides not matched to a gene: 14. CDR3 length: 17 amino acids. The germline gives CDR1 SGHAT, CDR2 FQNNGV. The CDR3, as DNA: TGTGCCAGCAGCACCTCAACCGGCGGACAGGGTTCAGATACGCAGTATTTT. Translation gives CASSTSTGGQGSDTQYF.

This chain joins TRBV7-9 and TRBJ2-1; 10 bases match TRBD1. CDR1 is SEHNR, CDR2 FQNEAQ, per germline (reference sequence). This CDR3 comprises 15 residues. V dropped 4 bases and J dropped 3; count of bases not matched to a gene: 3. CDR3 nucleotides: TGTGCCAGCAGCTCAAGGACAGGGGGCTACAATGAGCAGTTCTTC. Protein sequence: CASSSRTGGYNEQFF.

The chain uses TRBV12-5 and TRBJ2-1; D gene uncertain. CDR3 length equals 14 residues. CDR1 LGHNT and CDR2 FRNRAP come from the germline V gene. Between the trimmed V and J ends, which lost 6 bases and 0 bases, there was a span of 9 bases. DNA of the CDR3: TGTGCTAGTGGACCGGGTTTCTCCTACAATGAGCAGTTCTTC. Its translation: CASGPGFSYNEQFF.

J is TRBJ2-5 and V is TRBV29-1, with D unresolved. The length of the CDR3 is 13 residues. Germline values: CDR1 SQVTM, CDR2 ANQGSEA. Trimming took 4 bases from V and 5 from J, leaving 14 bases between them. The CDR3 DNA reads as TGCAGCGTTGTGGAAGTGACCGGGGAGACCCAGTACTTC. This encodes CSVVEVTGETQYF.

This chain links TRBV27 with TRBJ2-7; the D gene is possibly TRBD2 (6 bases). This CDR3 comprises 15 residues. V lost 11 bases and J 5 bases, leaving 25 bases between the germline ends. From germline, CDR1 is MNHEY and CDR2 SMNVEV (reference sequence). CDR3 coding DNA: TGTGCCGCCACTCGGTTTCTGACTAGTTCGCACGAGCAGTACTTC. Amino acids: CAATRFLTSSHEQYF.

In its sample, this clone was seen once. This chain links TRBV27 with TRBJ1-4, with 9 bases lining up with TRBD1. Germline V lookup: CDR1 MNHEY, CDR2 SMNVEV (reference sequence). This CDR3 is built from 15 residues. V lost 2 bases, J lost 5 bases, and 3 bases stayed unmatched. CDR3 in amino acids: CASSLKGTGNEKLFF. The CDR3 bases are TGTGCCAGCAGTTTAAAGGGGACAGGGAATGAAAAACTGTTTTTT.

The chain combines TRBV25-1 with TRBJ2-1; the D gene is possibly TRBD2 (6 bases). Trimming shortened V by 5 bases and J by 3 bases, and 8 bases separated the two germline ends. This CDR3 comprises 13 residues. The germline gives CDR1 MGHDK, CDR2 SYGVNS. This CDR3 reads CASSLGGYNEQFF. The DNA for the CDR3 is TGTGCCAGCAGTTTGGGGGGCTACAATGAGCAGTTCTTC.

The V gene is TRBV19, the J gene TRBJ2-1, with 8 bases aligning to TRBD2. V dropped 3 bases and J dropped 8; count of bases not matched to a gene: 18. The CDR3 has 18 residues. From germline, CDR1 is LNHDA and CDR2 SQIVND (reference sequence). The chain's CDR3 is CASSITHFGGRKEDEQFF. As DNA, the CDR3 is TGTGCCAGTAGTATCACTCATTTTGGCGGGAGGAAGGAGGATGAGCAGTTCTTC.

The chain couples TRBV5-1 to TRBJ2-2, with 8 bases that match TRBD2. V was clipped by 2 bases and J by 0 bases; unmatched bases: 3. The CDR3 extends over 16 amino acids. In germline, CDR1 is SGHRS, CDR2 YFSETQ. The CDR3 region has the DNA TGCGCCAGCAGCTTAGGACTAGCTTCGAACACCGGGGAGCTGTTTTTT. Its translation is CASSLGLASNTGELFF.

The chain employs TRBV6-6 and TRBJ2-2, with a possible D match to TRBD1 (6 bases). Trimming removed 8 bases at V and 7 bases at J, with 20 bases between. This CDR3 is 15 amino acids long. Germline assignment: CDR1 MNHNY and CDR2 SVGAGI (reference sequence). CDR3 sequence: CASFSAQGQLGELFF. The DNA of the CDR3 is TGTGCCAGCTTCTCGGCCCAGGGGCAACTCGGGGAGCTGTTTTTT.

This chain joins TRBV5-1 and TRBJ2-5; D gene ambiguous. CDR3 length: 14 residues. Germline V gene lookup returns CDR1 SGHRS and CDR2 YFSETQ. Trimming took off 0 bases at V and 4 bases at J, with 10 bases between the two ends. CDR3 bases: TGCGCCAGCAGCTTGGGAGGTTATCGAGAGACCCAGTACTTC. It yields the protein CASSLGGYRETQYF.